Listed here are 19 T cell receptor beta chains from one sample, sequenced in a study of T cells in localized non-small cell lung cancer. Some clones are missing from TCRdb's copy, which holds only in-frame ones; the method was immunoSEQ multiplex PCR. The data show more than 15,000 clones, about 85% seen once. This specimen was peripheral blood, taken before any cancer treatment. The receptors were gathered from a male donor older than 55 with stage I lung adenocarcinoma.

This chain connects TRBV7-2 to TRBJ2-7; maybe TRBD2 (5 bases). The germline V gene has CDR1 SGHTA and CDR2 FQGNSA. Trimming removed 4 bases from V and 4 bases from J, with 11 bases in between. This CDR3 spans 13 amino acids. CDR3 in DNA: TGTGCCAGCAGCTCGCCATCGGGATACGAGCAGTACTTC. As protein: CASSSPSGYEQYF.

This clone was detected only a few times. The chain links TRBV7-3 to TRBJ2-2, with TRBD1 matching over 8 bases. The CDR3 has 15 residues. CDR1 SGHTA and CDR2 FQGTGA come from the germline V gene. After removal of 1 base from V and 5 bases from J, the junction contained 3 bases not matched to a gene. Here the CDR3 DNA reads TGTGCCAGCAGCTTAAGCCAGGGGGCGACCGGGGAGCTGTTTTTT. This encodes CASSLSQGATGELFF.

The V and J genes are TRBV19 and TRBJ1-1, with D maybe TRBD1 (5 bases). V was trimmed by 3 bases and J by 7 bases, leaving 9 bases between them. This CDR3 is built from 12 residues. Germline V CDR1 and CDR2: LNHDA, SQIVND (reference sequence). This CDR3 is CASSIGGGEAFF. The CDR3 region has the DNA TGTGCCAGTAGTATCGGGGGGGGTGAAGCTTTCTTT.

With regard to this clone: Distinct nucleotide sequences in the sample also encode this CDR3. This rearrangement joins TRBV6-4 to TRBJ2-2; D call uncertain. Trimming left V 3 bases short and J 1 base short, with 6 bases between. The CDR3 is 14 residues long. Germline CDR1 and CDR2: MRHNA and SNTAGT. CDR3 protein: CASSEGLNTGELFF. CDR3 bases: TGTGCCAGCAGTGAAGGGCTGAACACCGGGGAGCTGTTTTTT.

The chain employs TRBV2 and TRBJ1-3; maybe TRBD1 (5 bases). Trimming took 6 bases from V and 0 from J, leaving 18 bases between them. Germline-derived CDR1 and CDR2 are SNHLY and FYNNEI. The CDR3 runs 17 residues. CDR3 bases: TGTGCCAGCAGCGCCTCCTCCGGCAGGGACTCTGGAAACACCATATATTTT. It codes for CASSASSGRDSGNTIYF.

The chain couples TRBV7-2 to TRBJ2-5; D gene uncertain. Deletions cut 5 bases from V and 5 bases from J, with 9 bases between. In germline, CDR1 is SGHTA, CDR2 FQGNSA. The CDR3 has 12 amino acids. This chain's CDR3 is CASSPVVETQYF. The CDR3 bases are TGTGCCAGCAGCCCAGTTGTGGAGACCCAGTACTTC.

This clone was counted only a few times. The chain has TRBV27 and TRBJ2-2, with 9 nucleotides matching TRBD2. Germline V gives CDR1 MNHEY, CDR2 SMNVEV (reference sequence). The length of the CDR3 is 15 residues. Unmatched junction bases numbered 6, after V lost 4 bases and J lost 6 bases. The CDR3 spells CASSSPSGTAGELFF. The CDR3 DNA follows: TGTGCCAGCAGTTCCCCTAGCGGGACGGCCGGGGAGCTGTTTTTT.

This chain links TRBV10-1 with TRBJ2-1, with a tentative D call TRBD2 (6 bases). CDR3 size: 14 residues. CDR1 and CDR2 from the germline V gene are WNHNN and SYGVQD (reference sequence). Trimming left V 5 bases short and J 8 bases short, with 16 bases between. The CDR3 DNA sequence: TGCGCCAGCAGTAGCGGGTCCCCTTTGGATGAGCAGTTCTTC. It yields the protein CASSSGSPLDEQFF.

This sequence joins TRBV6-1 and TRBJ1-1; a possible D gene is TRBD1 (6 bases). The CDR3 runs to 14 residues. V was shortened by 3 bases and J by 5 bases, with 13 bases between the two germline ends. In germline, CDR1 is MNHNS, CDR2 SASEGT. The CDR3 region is CASSDQGLGTEAFF. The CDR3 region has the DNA TGTGCCAGCAGTGACCAGGGGTTGGGGACTGAAGCTTTCTTT.

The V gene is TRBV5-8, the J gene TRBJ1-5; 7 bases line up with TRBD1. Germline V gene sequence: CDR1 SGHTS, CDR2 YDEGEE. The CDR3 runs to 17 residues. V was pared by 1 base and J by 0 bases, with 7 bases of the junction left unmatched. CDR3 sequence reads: CASSLSTGTDSNQPQHF. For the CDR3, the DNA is TGTGCCAGCAGCTTGAGTACCGGGACAGATAGCAATCAGCCCCAGCATTTT.

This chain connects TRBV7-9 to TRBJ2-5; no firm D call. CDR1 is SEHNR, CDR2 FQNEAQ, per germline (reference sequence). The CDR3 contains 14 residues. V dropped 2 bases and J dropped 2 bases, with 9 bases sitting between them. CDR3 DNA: TGTGCCAGCAGCTTATTCAGAAAGCAAGAGACCCAGTACTTC. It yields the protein CASSLFRKQETQYF.

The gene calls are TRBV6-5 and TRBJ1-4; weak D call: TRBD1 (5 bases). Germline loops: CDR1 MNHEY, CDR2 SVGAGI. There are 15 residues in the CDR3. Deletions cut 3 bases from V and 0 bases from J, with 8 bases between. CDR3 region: CASSYRGATNEKLFF. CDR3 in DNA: TGTGCCAGCAGTTATAGAGGGGCAACTAATGAAAAACTGTTTTTT.

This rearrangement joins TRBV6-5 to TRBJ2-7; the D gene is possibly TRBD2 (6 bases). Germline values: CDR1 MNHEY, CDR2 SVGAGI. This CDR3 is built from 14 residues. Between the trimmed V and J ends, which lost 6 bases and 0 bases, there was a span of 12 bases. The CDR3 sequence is CASRATSPSYEQYF. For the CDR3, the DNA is TGTGCCAGCAGGGCTACTAGCCCCTCCTACGAGCAGTACTTC.

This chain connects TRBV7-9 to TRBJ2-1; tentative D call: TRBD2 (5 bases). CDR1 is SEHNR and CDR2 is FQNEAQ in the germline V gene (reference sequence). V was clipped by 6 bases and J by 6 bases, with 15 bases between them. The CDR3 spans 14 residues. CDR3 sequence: CASSNTGSSNEQFF. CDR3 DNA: TGTGCCAGCAGTAATACGGGGTCGAGCAATGAGCAGTTCTTC. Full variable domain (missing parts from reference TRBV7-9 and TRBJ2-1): DTGVSQNPRHKITKRGQNVTFRCDPISEHNRLYWYRQTLGQGPEFLTYFQNEAQLEKSRLLSDRFSAERPKGSFSTLEIQRTEQGDSAMYLCASSNTGSSNEQFFGPGTRLTVL.

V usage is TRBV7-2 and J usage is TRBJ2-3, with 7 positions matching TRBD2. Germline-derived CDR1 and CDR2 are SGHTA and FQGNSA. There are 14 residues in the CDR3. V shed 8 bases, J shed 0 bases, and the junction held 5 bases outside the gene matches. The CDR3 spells CASERGFSTDTQYF. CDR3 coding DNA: TGTGCCAGCGAGCGGGGCTTTAGCACAGATACGCAGTATTTT.

Here the CDR3 reads CASSQGTQFYGYTF. CDR3 nucleotide sequence: TGTGCCAGCAGCCAAGGAACACAGTTCTATGGCTACACCTTC. This sequence joins TRBV6-1 and TRBJ1-2; no clear D gene. V dropped 6 bases and J dropped 4 bases, with 15 bases sitting between them. This CDR3 contains 14 residues. Germline assignment: CDR1 MNHNS and CDR2 SASEGT.

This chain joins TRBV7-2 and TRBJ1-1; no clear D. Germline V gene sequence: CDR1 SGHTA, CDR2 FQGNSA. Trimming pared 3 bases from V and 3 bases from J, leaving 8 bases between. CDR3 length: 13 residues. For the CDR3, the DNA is TGTGCCAGCAGCTTCGGGCGGGACACTGAAGCTTTCTTT. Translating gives CASSFGRDTEAFF.

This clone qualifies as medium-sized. For the CDR3, the DNA is TGTGCCAGCACTGGACAGGGGGATAACTATGGCTACACCTTC. It yields the protein CASTGQGDNYGYTF. V gene TRBV6-4 combines with J gene TRBJ1-2, with TRBD1 matching 10 bases. The germline V gene encodes CDR1 MRHNA and CDR2 SNTAGT. Trimming took 7 bases from V and 1 from J; bases not matched to a gene: 3. CDR3 size: 14 residues.

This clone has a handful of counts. The CDR3, as DNA: TGCGCCAGCAGCCGCGGACAGGGAGGAAATTCACCCCTCCACTTT. Protein sequence: CASSRGQGGNSPLHF. The chain has TRBV4-3 and TRBJ1-6; TRBD1 matches at 8 bases. Germline V gives CDR1 LGHNA, CDR2 YSLEER. The V segment lost 4 bases and the J segment 7 bases; nucleotides outside the gene matches: 6. The length of the CDR3 is 15 residues.